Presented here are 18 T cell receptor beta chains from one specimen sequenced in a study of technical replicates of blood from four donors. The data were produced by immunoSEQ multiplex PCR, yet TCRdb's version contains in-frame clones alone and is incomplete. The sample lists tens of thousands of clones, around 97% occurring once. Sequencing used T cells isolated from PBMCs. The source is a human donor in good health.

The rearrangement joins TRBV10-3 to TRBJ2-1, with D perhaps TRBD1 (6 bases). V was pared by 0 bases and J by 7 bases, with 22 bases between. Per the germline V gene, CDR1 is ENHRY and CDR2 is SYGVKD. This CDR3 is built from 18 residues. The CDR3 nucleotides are TGTGCCATCAGTGAGTCGGCCTTCCAGGGGATTTTGGAGAATGAGCAGTTCTTC. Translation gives CAISESAFQGILENEQFF.

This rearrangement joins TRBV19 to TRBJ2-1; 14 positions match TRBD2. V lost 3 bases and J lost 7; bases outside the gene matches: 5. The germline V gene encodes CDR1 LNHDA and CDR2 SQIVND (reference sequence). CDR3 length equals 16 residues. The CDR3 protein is CASSIRTSGRRNEQFF. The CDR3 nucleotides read TGTGCCAGTAGTATTAGGACTAGCGGGAGGAGGAATGAGCAGTTCTTC.

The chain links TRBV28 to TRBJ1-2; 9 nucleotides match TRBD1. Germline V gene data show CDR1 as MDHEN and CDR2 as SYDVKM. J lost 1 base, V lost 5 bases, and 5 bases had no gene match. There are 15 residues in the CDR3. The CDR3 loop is CASSLTGGHNYGYTF. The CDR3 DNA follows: TGTGCCAGCAGTCTCACAGGGGGCCATAACTATGGCTACACCTTC.

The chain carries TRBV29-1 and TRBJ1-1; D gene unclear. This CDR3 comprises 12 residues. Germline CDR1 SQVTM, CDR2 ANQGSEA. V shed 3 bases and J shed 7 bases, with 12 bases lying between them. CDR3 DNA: TGCAGCGTTGATTTAACGGGTATTGAAGCTTTCTTT. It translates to CSVDLTGIEAFF.

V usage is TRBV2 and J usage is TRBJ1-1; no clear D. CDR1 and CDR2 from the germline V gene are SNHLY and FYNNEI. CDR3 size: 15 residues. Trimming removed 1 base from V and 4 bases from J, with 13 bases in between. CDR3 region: CASSEEHPGSTEAFF. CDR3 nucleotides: TGTGCCAGCAGTGAAGAACACCCCGGGAGCACTGAAGCTTTCTTT.

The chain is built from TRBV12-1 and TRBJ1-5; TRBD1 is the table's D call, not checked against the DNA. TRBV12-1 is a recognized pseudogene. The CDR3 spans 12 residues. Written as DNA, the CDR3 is TGTGCCAGCAGCGCCAGTCGTAAGCCCCAGCATTTT. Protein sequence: CASSASRKPQHF.

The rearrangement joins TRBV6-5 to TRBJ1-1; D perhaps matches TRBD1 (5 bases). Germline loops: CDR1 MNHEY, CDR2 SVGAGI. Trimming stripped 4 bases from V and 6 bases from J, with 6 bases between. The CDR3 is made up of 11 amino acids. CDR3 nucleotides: TGTGCCAGCAGTTCGGGGGCTGAAGCTTTCTTT. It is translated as CASSSGAEAFF.

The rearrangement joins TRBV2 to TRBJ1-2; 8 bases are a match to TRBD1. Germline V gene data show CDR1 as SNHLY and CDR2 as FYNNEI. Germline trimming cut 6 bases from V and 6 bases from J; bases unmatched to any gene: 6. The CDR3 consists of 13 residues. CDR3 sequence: CASRRTGNDGYTF. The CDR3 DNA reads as TGTGCCAGCAGAAGGACAGGGAACGATGGCTACACCTTC. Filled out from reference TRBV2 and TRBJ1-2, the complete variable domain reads EPEVTQTPSHQVTQMGQEVILRCVPISNHLYFYWYRQILGQKVEFLVSFYNNEISEKSEIFDDQFSVERPDGSNFTLKIRSTKLEDSAMYFCASRRTGNDGYTFGSGTRLTVV.

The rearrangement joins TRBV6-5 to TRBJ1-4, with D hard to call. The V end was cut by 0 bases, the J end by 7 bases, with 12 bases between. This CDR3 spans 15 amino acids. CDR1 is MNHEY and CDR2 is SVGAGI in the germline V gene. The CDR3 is CASSYSRVGGEKLFF. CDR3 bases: TGTGCCAGCAGTTACTCTCGGGTAGGCGGTGAAAAACTGTTTTTT.

CDR3 coding DNA: TGCGCCAGCAGCCGTTTACTAGCGGGAGTATCCACCGGGGAGCTGTTTTTT. It yields the protein CASSRLLAGVSTGELFF. The V and J genes are TRBV4-1 and TRBJ2-2; 11 positions agree with TRBD2. Germline values: CDR1 MGHRA, CDR2 YSYEKL. CDR3 length: 17 amino acids. V lost 4 bases and J lost 4; bases outside the gene matches: 8.

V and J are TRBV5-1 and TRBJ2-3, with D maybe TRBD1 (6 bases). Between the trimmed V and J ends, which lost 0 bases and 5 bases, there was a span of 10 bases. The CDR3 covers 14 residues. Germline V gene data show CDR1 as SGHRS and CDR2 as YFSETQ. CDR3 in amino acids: CASSLGGPQDTQYF. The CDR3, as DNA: TGCGCCAGCAGCTTGGGGGGGCCCCAAGATACGCAGTATTTT.

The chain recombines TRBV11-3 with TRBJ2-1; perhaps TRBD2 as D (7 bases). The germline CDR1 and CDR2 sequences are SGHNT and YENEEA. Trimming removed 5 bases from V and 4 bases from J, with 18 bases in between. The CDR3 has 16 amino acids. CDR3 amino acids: CASSAKGGRPYNEQFF. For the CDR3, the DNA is TGTGCCAGCAGCGCTAAGGGGGGGAGGCCTTACAATGAGCAGTTCTTC.

The CDR3 coding sequence is TGTGCCAGCAGGGCGGGGAGGTGGGAGACCCAGTACTTC. This codes for CASRAGRWETQYF. The chain links TRBV6-5 to TRBJ2-5, with D possibly matching TRBD2 (6 bases). This CDR3 contains 13 residues. Trimming removed 6 bases at V and 5 bases at J, with 13 bases between. Germline V gene lookup returns CDR1 MNHEY and CDR2 SVGAGI.

CDR3 DNA sequence: TGCGCCAGCAGCCAATTACTAGACCCCGGGGAGCTGTTTTTT. Residues: CASSQLLDPGELFF. This chain uses TRBV4-3 with TRBJ2-2; D perhaps matches TRBD2 (5 bases). V lost 2 bases to trimming and J lost 6 bases, with 10 bases between them. Germline CDR1 reads LGHNA; CDR2 reads YSLEER. CDR3 size: 14 residues.

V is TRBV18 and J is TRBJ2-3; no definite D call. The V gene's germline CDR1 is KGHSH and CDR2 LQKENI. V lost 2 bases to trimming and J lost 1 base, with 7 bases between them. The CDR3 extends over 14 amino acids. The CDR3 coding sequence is TGTGCCAGCTCACCAACGGCGGGCACAGATACGCAGTATTTT. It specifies CASSPTAGTDTQYF.

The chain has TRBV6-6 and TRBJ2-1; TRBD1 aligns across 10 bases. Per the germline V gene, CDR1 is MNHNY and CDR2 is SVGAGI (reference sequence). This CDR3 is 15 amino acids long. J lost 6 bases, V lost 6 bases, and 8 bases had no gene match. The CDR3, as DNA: TGTGCCAGCAGCCGGAAAGGACAGGGGGTCAATGAGCAGTTCTTC. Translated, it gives CASSRKGQGVNEQFF.

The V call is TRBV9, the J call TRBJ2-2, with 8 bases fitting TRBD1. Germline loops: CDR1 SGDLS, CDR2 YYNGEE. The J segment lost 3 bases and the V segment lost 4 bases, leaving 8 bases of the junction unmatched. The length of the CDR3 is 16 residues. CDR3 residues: CASSPKGQVYTGELFF. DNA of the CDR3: TGTGCCAGCAGCCCAAAGGGACAGGTTTACACCGGGGAGCTGTTTTTT. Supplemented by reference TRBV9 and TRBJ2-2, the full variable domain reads DSGVTQTPKHLITATGQRVTLRCSPRSGDLSVYWYQQSLDQGLQFLIQYYNGEERAKGNILERFSAQQFPDLHSELNLSSLELGDSALYFCASSPKGQVYTGELFFGEGSRLTVL.

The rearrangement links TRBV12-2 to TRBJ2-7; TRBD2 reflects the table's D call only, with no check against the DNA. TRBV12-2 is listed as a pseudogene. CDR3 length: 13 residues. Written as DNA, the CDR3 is TGTGCAAGTCGCACCGACTGTCGCTACGAGCAGTACTTC. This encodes CASRTDCRYEQYF.